One and the same sample provided the 13 T cell receptor beta chains below, sequenced in a study of chemoradiotherapy in HPV16-positive cancers. Measured with immunoSEQ multiplex PCR; TCRdb has only the in-frame clones, and not every one. Of under 15,000 clones in the sample, around 77% were seen once. This material was obtained from a patient who underwent chemoradiotherapy. Source of these receptors: a human donor with HPV-associated anogenital cancer.

The V and J genes are TRBV5-1 and TRBJ1-2; TRBD1 is a possible D gene (6 bases). The CDR3 is 14 residues long. The germline gives CDR1 SGHRS, CDR2 YFSETQ. Deletions cut 0 bases from V and 8 bases from J, with 14 bases between. CDR3 protein: CASSLDRVTGGYTF. DNA for the CDR3: TGCGCCAGCAGCTTGGACAGGGTTACGGGCGGCTACACCTTC.

The chain employs TRBV7-8 and TRBJ1-3; D perhaps matches TRBD1 (5 bases). Germline lookup yields CDR1 SGHVS and CDR2 FQNEAQ. V was clipped by 8 bases and J by 2 bases, with 13 bases between them. This CDR3 has 14 amino acids. The CDR3: CASSLSGTGNTIYF. The DNA for the CDR3 is TGTGCCAGCTCCCTCTCAGGGACTGGAAACACCATATATTTT.

The chain links TRBV18 to TRBJ2-2, with TRBD2 identical over 7 bases. This CDR3 region has 13 residues. J was trimmed by 5 bases and V by 6 bases; bases with no gene match: 3. In germline, CDR1 is KGHSH, CDR2 LQKENI. Here the CDR3 reads CASSPGGTGELFF. The CDR3, as DNA: TGTGCCAGCTCCCCGGGGGGAACCGGGGAGCTGTTTTTT.

The CDR3, as DNA: TGTGCCAGTAGTGCCCGTAAAGAGACCCAGTACTTC. This translates into CASSARKETQYF. The chain recombines TRBV19 with TRBJ2-5, with no clear D. Trimming removed 5 bases from V and 3 bases from J, with 7 bases in between. The CDR3 length is 12 residues. Germline V gene lookup returns CDR1 LNHDA and CDR2 SQIVND (reference sequence). Full variable domain (missing parts from reference TRBV19 and TRBJ2-5): DGGITQSPKYLFRKEGQNVTLSCEQNLNHDAMYWYRQDPGQGLRLIYYSQIVNDFQKGDIAEGYSVSREKKESFPLTVTSAQKNPTAFYLCASSARKETQYFGPGTRLLVL.

This sequence joins TRBV10-3 and TRBJ2-3, with D possibly being TRBD2 (6 bases). The V gene's germline CDR1 is ENHRY and CDR2 SYGVKD. The CDR3 length is 15 residues. Trimming cost V 3 bases and J 1 base, with 11 bases left between them. In nucleotides, the CDR3 is TGTGCCATCAGTGATCCGGGACTTCGCACAGATACGCAGTATTTT. It translates to CAISDPGLRTDTQYF.

This chain joins TRBV27 and TRBJ2-7; TRBD1 aligns across 7 bases. The CDR3 spans 13 residues. The germline V gene has CDR1 MNHEY and CDR2 SMNVEV (reference sequence). The V segment lost 4 bases and the J segment 3 bases; nucleotides outside the gene matches: 3. The DNA for the CDR3 is TGTGCCAGCAGTTATCAGGGGGACTACGAGCAGTACTTC. Its protein is CASSYQGDYEQYF.

The chain recombines TRBV30 with TRBJ1-2, with 7 bases that match TRBD1. CDR1 and CDR2 (germline): GTSNPN, SVGIG (reference sequence). CDR3 size: 15 residues. The trim removed 4 bases at V and 2 bases at J, leaving 10 bases unmatched. This CDR3 is CAWKGGDRENYGYTF. The CDR3, as DNA: TGTGCCTGGAAGGGTGGAGACAGGGAAAACTATGGCTACACCTTC.

This clone appeared once. The chain is built from TRBV29-1 and TRBJ1-2; 9 bases match TRBD1. V was clipped by 3 bases and J by 7 bases; unmatched bases: 6. The CDR3 consists of 13 residues. CDR1 is SQVTM, CDR2 ANQGSEA, per germline. The DNA of the CDR3 is TGCAGCGTTGATCGGGGACAGGGAGGTGGCTACACCTTC. Protein product: CSVDRGQGGGYTF.

The chain carries TRBV19 and TRBJ1-1; D is undetermined. V was clipped by 6 bases and J by 4 bases, with 15 bases between them. Germline CDR1 LNHDA, CDR2 SQIVND (reference sequence). The length of the CDR3 is 14 residues. The CDR3 loop is CASRGGVGLTEAFF. In DNA form, the CDR3 reads TGTGCCAGTAGGGGTGGGGTCGGCCTCACTGAAGCTTTCTTT.

The V and J genes are TRBV5-1 and TRBJ1-4; maybe TRBD1 (6 bases). The CDR3 totals 14 residues. The V gene lost 3 bases and the J gene lost 4 bases, with 10 bases spanning the gap. In germline, CDR1 is SGHRS, CDR2 YFSETQ. DNA for the CDR3: TGCGCCAGCAGCTCCGGACAGATTAATGAAAAACTGTTTTTT. Translated, it gives CASSSGQINEKLFF.

The rearrangement links TRBV6-1 to TRBJ1-1; unclear D gene. CDR3 length: 11 amino acids. Per the germline V gene, CDR1 is MNHNS and CDR2 is SASEGT. V was shortened by 2 bases and J by 5 bases, with 3 bases between the two germline ends. DNA of the CDR3: TGTGCCAGCAGTGAAAGGACTGAAGCTTTCTTT. Translated, it gives CASSERTEAFF.

A few counts support this clone. One end of the junction is discordant with germline, which a read error may explain. This chain links TRBV7-7 with TRBJ2-3; D not resolved. Germline assignment: CDR1 SSHAT and CDR2 FNYEAQ (reference sequence). This CDR3 region has 13 residues. The CDR3 coding sequence is TGTGCTAGCAGCGCCTCTAGGTCAGATACGCAGTATTTT. It yields the protein CASSASRSDTQYF.

The V call is TRBV7-9, the J call TRBJ1-2; 9 bases are shared with TRBD1. The germline CDR1 and CDR2 sequences are SEHNR and FQNEAQ (reference sequence). V lost 5 bases, J lost 0 bases, and 10 bases stayed unmatched. The CDR3 extends over 17 amino acids. The CDR3 bases are TGTGCCAGCAGCCCACAGGGGGCAATGACAGCTAACTATGGCTACACCTTC. Protein: CASSPQGAMTANYGYTF. The full variable domain, with the rest looked up from reference TRBV7-9 and TRBJ1-2, is DTGVSQNPRHKITKRGQNVTFRCDPISEHNRLYWYRQTLGQGPEFLTYFQNEAQLEKSRLLSDRFSAERPKGSFSTLEIQRTEQGDSAMYLCASSPQGAMTANYGYTFGSGTRLTVV.